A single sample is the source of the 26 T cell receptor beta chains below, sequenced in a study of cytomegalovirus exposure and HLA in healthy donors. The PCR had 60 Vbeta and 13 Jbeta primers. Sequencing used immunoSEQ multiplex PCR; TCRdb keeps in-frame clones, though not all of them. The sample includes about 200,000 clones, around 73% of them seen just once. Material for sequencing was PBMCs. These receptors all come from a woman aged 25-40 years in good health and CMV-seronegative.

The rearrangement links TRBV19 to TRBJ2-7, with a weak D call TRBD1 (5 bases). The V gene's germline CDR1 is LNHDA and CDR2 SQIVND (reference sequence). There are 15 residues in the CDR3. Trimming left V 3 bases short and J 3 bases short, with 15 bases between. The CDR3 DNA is TGTGCCAGTAGTATTGTCCACAGGAATTACTACGAGCAGTACTTC. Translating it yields CASSIVHRNYYEQYF.

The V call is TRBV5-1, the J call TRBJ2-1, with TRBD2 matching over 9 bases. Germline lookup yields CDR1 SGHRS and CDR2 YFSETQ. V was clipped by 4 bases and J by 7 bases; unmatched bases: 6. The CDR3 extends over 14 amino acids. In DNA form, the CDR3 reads TGCGCCAGCAGCCGAATAGCGGGAGCAAATGAGCAGTTCTTC. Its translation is CASSRIAGANEQFF.

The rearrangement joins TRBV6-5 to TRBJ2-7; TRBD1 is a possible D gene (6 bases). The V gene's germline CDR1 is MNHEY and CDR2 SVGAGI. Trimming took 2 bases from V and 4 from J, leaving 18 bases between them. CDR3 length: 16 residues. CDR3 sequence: CASSYQPVDRQYEQYF. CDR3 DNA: TGTGCCAGCAGTTACCAACCTGTGGACAGACAGTACGAGCAGTACTTC.

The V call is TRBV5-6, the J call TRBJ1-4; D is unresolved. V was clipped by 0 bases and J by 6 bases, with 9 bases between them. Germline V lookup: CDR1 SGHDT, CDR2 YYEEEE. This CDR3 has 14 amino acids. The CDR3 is CASSLVSFDEKLFF. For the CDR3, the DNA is TGTGCCAGCAGCTTGGTCTCGTTTGATGAAAAACTGTTTTTT.

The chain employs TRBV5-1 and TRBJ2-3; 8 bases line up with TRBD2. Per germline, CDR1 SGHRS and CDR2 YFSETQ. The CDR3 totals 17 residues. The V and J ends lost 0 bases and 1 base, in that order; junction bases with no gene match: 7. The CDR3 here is CASSLALAGGRTDTQYF. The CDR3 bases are TGCGCCAGCAGCTTGGCCCTGGCGGGGGGACGCACAGATACGCAGTATTTT.

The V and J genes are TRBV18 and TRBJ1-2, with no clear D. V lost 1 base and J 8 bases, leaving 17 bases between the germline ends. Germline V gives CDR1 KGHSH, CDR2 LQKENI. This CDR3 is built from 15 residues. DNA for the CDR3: TGTGCCAGCTCACCACTCGCAGGTGAATATCTCGGCTACACCTTC. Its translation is CASSPLAGEYLGYTF.

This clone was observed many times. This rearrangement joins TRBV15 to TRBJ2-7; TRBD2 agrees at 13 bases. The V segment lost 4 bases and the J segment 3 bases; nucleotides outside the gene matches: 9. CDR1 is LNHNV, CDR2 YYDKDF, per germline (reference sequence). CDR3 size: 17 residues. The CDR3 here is CATSKDRTSGGFYEQYF. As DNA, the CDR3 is TGTGCCACCAGCAAAGACAGGACTAGCGGGGGATTCTACGAGCAGTACTTC.

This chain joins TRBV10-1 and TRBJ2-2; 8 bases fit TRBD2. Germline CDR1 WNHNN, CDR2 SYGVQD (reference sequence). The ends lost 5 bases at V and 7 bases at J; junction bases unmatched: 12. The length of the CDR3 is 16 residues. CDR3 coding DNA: TGCGCCAGCAGTCGACATTACGGGAGGGCTAACGGGGAGCTGTTTTTT. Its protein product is CASSRHYGRANGELFF.

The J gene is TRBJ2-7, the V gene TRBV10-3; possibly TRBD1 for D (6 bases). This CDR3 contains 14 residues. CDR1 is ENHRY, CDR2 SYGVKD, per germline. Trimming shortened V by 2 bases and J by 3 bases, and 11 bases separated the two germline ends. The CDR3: CAISESRTDYEQYF. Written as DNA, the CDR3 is TGTGCCATCAGTGAGAGTCGGACAGACTACGAGCAGTACTTC.

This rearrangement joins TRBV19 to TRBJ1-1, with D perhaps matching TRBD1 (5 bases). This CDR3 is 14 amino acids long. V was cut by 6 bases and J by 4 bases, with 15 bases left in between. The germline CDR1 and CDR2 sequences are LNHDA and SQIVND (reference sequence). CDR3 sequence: CASRAPLGVTEAFF. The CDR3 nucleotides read TGTGCCAGTAGGGCCCCCCTAGGGGTCACTGAAGCTTTCTTT.

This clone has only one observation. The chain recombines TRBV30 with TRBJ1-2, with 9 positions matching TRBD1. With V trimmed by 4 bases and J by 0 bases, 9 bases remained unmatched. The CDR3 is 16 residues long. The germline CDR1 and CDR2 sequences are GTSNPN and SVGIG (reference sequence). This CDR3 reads CAWTRGTGFSNYGYTF. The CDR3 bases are TGTGCCTGGACAAGGGGGACAGGGTTTTCTAACTATGGCTACACCTTC. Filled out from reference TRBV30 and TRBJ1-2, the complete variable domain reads SQTIHQWPATLVQPVGSPLSLECTVEGTSNPNLYWYRQAAGRGLQLLFYSVGIGQISSEVPQNLSASRPQDRQFILSSKKLLLSDSGFYLCAWTRGTGFSNYGYTFGSGTRLTVV.

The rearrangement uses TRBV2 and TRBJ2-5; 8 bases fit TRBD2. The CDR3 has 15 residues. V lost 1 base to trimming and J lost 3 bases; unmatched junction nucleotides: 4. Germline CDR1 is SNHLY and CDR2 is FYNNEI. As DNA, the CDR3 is TGTGCCAGCAGTGAAGAAAGCGGGAGTGAAGAGACCCAGTACTTC. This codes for CASSEESGSEETQYF.

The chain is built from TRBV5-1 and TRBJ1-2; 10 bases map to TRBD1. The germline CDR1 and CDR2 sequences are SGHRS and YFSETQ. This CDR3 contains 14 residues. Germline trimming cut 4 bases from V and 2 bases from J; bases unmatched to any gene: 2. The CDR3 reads CASSRDRGNYGYTF. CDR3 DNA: TGCGCCAGCAGCCGGGACAGGGGAAACTATGGCTACACCTTC. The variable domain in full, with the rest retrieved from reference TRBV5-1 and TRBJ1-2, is KAGVTQTPRYLIKTRGQQVTLSCSPISGHRSVSWYQQTPGQGLQFLFEYFSETQRNKGNFPGRFSGRQFSNSRSEMNVSTLELGDSALYLCASSRDRGNYGYTFGSGTRLTVV.

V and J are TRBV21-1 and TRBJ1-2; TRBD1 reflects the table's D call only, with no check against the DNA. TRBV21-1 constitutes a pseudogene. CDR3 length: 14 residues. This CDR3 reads CASSSGDSFYGYTF. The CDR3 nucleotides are TGTGCCAGCAGCAGTGGGGACAGTTTCTATGGCTACACCTTC.

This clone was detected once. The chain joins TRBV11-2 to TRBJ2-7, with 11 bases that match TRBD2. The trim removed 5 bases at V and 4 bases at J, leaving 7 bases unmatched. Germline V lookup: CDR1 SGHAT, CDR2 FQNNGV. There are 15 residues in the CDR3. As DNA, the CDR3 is TGTGCCAGCAGCCCAAGACTAGCGGGACTGTACGAGCAGTACTTC. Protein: CASSPRLAGLYEQYF.

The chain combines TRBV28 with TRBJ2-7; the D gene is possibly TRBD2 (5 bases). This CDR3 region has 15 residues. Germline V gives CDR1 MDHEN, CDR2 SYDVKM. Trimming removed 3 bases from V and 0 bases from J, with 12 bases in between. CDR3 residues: CASSLTRVSSYEQYF. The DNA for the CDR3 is TGTGCCAGCAGTTTGACGCGGGTTTCCTCCTACGAGCAGTACTTC. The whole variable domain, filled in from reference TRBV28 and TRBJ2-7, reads DVKVTQSSRYLVKRTGEKVFLECVQDMDHENMFWYRQDPGLGLRLIYFSYDVKMKEKGDIPEGYSVSREKKERFSLILESASTNQTSMYLCASSLTRVSSYEQYFGPGTRLTVT.

The CDR3 DNA is TGTGCCAGCAGGGCACAGGGGTCGGAAAAACTGTTTTTT. This encodes CASRAQGSEKLFF. The chain carries TRBV6-5 and TRBJ1-4; TRBD1 matches 7 bases. Unmatched junction bases numbered 6, after V lost 6 bases and J lost 8 bases. This CDR3 comprises 13 residues. Germline CDR1 and CDR2: MNHEY and SVGAGI.

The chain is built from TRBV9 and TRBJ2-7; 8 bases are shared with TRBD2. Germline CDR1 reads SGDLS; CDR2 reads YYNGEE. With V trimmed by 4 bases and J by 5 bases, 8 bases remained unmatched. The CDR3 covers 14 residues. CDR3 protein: CASSTTGGLDEQYF. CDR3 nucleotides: TGTGCCAGCAGCACGACGGGAGGGTTGGACGAGCAGTACTTC.

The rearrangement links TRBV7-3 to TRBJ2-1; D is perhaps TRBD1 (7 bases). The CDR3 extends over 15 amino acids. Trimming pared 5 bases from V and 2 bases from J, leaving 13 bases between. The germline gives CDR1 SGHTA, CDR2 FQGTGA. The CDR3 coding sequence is TGTGCCAGCAGCGGGGGGACAGTCACCTACAATGAGCAGTTCTTC. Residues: CASSGGTVTYNEQFF.

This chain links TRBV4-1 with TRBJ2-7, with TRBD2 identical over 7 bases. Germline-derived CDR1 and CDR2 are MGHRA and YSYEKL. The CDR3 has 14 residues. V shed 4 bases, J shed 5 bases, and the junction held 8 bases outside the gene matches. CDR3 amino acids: CASSPTRLADEQYF. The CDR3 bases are TGCGCCAGCAGCCCGACCCGACTAGCCGACGAGCAGTACTTC.

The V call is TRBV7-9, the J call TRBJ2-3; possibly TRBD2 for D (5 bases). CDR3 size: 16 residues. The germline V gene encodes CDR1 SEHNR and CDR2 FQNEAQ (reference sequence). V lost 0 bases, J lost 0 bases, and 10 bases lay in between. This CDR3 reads CASSLAVRVSTDTQYF. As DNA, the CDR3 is TGTGCCAGCAGCTTAGCGGTGCGGGTTAGCACAGATACGCAGTATTTT.

The CDR3 region is CASSPGLAGSDEQFF. CDR3 coding DNA: TGCGCCAGCAGCCCGGGACTAGCGGGATCTGATGAGCAGTTCTTC. The V gene is TRBV5-1, the J gene TRBJ2-1; 13 nucleotides match TRBD2. The J segment lost 8 bases and the V segment lost 4 bases, leaving 6 bases of the junction unmatched. The germline V gene encodes CDR1 SGHRS and CDR2 YFSETQ. CDR3 length: 15 residues.

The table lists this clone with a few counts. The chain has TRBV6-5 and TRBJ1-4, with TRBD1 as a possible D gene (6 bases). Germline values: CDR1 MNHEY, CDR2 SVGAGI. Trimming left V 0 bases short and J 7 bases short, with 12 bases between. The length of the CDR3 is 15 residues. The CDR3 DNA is TGTGCCAGCAGTTACTCCGCCAGGGGACGTGAAAAACTGTTTTTT. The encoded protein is CASSYSARGREKLFF.

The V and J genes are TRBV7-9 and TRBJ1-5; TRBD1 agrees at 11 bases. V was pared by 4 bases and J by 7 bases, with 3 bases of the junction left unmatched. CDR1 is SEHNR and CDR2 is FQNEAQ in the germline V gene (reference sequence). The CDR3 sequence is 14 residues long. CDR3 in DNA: TGTGCCAGCAGCTCGGGGACAGGGGGACAGCCCCAGCATTTT. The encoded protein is CASSSGTGGQPQHF.

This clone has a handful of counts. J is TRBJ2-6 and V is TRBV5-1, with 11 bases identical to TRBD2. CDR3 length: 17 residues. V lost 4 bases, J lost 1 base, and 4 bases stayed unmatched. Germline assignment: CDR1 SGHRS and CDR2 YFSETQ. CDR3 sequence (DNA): TGCGCCAGCAGCGCGACTAGCGGGAATTCTGGGGCCAACGTCCTGACTTTC. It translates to CASSATSGNSGANVLTF.

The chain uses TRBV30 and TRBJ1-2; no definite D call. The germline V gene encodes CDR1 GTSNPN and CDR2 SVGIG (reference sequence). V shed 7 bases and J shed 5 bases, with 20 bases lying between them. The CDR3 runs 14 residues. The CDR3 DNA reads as TGTGCCTTCGGAGTGCCTCATACGGCATATGGCTACACCTTC. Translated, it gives CAFGVPHTAYGYTF.